Sequencing of this TCR beta chain was carried out in a study of long-term antiretroviral therapy in people with HIV. Study findings and constraints: HIV repertoire CDR3 lengths ranged less widely than those of controls.

The CDR3 sequence is 14 residues long. Germline V CDR1 and CDR2: SEHNR, FQNEAQ (reference sequence). Trimming cost V 6 bases and J 0 bases, with 12 bases left between them. A word on this clone: Its antigen is still unknown.

Survey level was the resolution at which the v3.0 immunoSEQ assay ran. The protocol was immunoSEQ multiplex PCR, while the TCRdb copy is restricted to in-frame clones and leaves out a portion. The table includes around 29,000 clones, around 96% detected once. The sequenced sample was unsorted PBMCs, obtained 5.3 years after starting antiretroviral therapy. This clonotype was obtained from a man under 40 with HIV. This sequence joins TRBV7-9 and TRBJ2-7; D uncertain. The DNA for the CDR3 is TGTGCCAGCAGACATAGTTTCAGCTCCTACGAGCAGTACTTC. Translating it yields CASRHSFSSYEQYF.